The 10 T cell receptor beta chains reported below all come from one sample, sequenced in a study of tumor-infiltrating lymphocytes in oesophageal squamous cell carcinoma. TCRdb recomputed calls from the PCR reads with MiXCR, one row per CDR3 protein. The sample has fewer than 15,000 distinct CDR3 sequences, around 53% seen once. Sequenced sample: blood. The receptors originated from a female donor with esophageal squamous cell carcinoma.

The chain links TRBV7-6 to TRBJ1-1, with TRBD1 matching 8 bases. This CDR3 is 14 amino acids long. V lost 5 bases to trimming and J lost 0 bases; unmatched junction nucleotides: 2. Per germline, CDR1 SGHVS and CDR2 FNYEAQ. The CDR3 here is CASSQDRVNTEAFF. CDR3 DNA: TGTGCCAGCAGCCAGGACAGGGTGAACACTGAAGCTTTCTTT.

This clonotype is classed as medium-sized. The chain recombines TRBV7-9 with TRBJ1-2; D not resolved. Trimming stripped 1 base from V and 8 bases from J, with 11 bases between. CDR3 length: 13 amino acids. Germline CDR1 and CDR2: SEHNR and FQNEAQ (reference sequence). This chain's CDR3 is CASSLETLLGYTF. The CDR3 nucleotides read TGTGCCAGCAGCTTAGAGACATTGTTAGGCTACACCTTC. Full variable domain (rest looked up from reference TRBV7-9 and TRBJ1-2): DTGVSQNPRHKITKRGQNVTFRCDPISEHNRLYWYRQTLGQGPEFLTYFQNEAQLEKSRLLSDRFSAERPKGSFSTLEIQRTEQGDSAMYLCASSLETLLGYTFGSGTRLTVV.

The chain carries TRBV7-9 and TRBJ2-1, with D perhaps matching TRBD1 or TRBD2 (5 bases each). CDR1 and CDR2 from the germline V gene are SEHNR and FQNEAQ (reference sequence). The CDR3 sequence is 14 residues long. V was clipped by 1 base and J by 7 bases, with 11 bases between them. CDR3 nucleotides: TGTGCCAGCAGCTTAGGGGGGAGTAGGAATGAGCAGTTCTTC. It codes for CASSLGGSRNEQFF.

CDR3 nucleotides: TGTGCCAGCAGCTTGGCACAGGGGTACGGGGCCAACGTCCTGACTTTC. This gives the protein CASSLAQGYGANVLTF. This chain joins TRBV7-6 and TRBJ2-6; TRBD1 aligns across 7 bases. Trimming at V came to 3 bases and at J to 4 bases, leaving 6 bases not matched to a gene. The germline CDR1 and CDR2 sequences are SGHVS and FNYEAQ. The CDR3 runs to 16 residues.

This clonotype appeared a few times. V gene TRBV6-6 combines with J gene TRBJ2-7; D uncertain. Trimming pared 2 bases from V and 6 bases from J, leaving 2 bases between. CDR1 MNHNY and CDR2 SVGAGI come from the germline V gene (reference sequence). CDR3 size: 10 residues. DNA for the CDR3: TGTGCCAGCAGTTACCGCGAGCAGTACTTC. Translation gives CASSYREQYF.

This clonotype was counted between two and nine times. Because it lacks the conserved phenylalanine or tryptophan at the end, this CDR3 is likely a read error. Because the CDR3's place on the DNA is in doubt, the DNA is left out and the CDR3 is given as listed by TCRdb. The chain has TRBV7-6 and TRBJ2-3; the table's TRBD1 call for D was not verified on the DNA. Germline CDR1 and CDR2: SGHVS and FNYEAQ. The CDR3 sequence runs 15 residues, both termini included. The CDR3 region is CASSKDIYNEQFFGP.

The V gene is TRBV7-2, the J gene TRBJ2-5; the match to TRBD2 covers 8 bases. The DNA matches TRBJ2-7 better at its end, which makes the J call doubtful. From germline, CDR1 is SGHTA and CDR2 FQGNSA. This CDR3 has 14 residues. The CDR3 sequence is CASSFSSGPYEQYF. In nucleotides, the CDR3 is TGTGCCAGCAGCTTCTCTAGCGGGCCCTACGAGCAGTACTTC.

The chain uses TRBV7-3 and TRBJ2-1; no reliable D call. The J call is in doubt because the DNA end fits TRBJ2-5 better. This CDR3 is 13 amino acids long. The germline V gene encodes CDR1 SGHTA and CDR2 FQGTGA. The CDR3: CASSWWVGETQYF. Here the CDR3 DNA reads TGTGCCAGCAGCTGGTGGGTGGGGGAGACCCAGTACTTC.

In regard to this clonotype: One end of the junction fails to match germline, which may point to a read error. V gene TRBV7-3 combines with J gene TRBJ2-3; possibly TRBD2 for D (5 bases). The CDR3 sequence is 14 residues long. Germline V CDR1 and CDR2: SGHTA, FQGTGA. This CDR3 is CASSLVLDTGELYF. The DNA for the CDR3 is TGTGCCAGCAGCTTAGTACTAGACACCGGGGAGCTGTACTTC.

This clonotype was seen a handful of times. The genes are TRBV23-1 and TRBJ2-7; the D gene is possibly TRBD1 (7 bases). TRBV23-1 is flagged as an ORF with uncertain function. The CDR3 is 13 amino acids. The germline V and J ends were trimmed by 7 bases and 6 bases, with 16 bases remaining between them. CDR3 amino acids: CASNPDREVEQYF. DNA for the CDR3: TGCGCCAGCAACCCCGACAGGGAGGTCGAGCAGTACTTC.